The present T cell receptor beta chain was sequenced within a study of identical twins. Unique molecular identifiers were present on cDNA, and template switching added a universal primer site. TCRdb processed the 5' RACE reads anew with MiXCR; each CDR3 protein has one entry. In the table there are roughly 690,000 distinct CDR3 sequences, roughly 20% of which are singletons. This clonotype has just a few counts. The CDR3 runs 14 residues. The V gene lost 0 bases and the J gene lost 1 base, with 9 bases spanning the gap. Germline CDR1 is DFQATT and CDR2 is SNEGSKA (reference sequence). These data also formed part of another study, on T cells expressing NK-cell markers. According to that study: Seven of the eight sequenced donors were classified as HCMV-seropositive, and one was classified as seronegative. Sorting was limited to alpha-beta TCR-expressing T cells with an anti-gamma-delta TCR antibody in several experiments. More than 5 donors showed dominant NKG2C+ clonotypes comprising about 1.0-7.0% of their CD8+ T cells.

The chain joins TRBV20-1 to TRBJ1-1; no firm D call. The clonotype originates from a woman aged 18-30 years in good health. What was sequenced was PBMCs. CDR3 bases: TGCAGTGCTAGAGAGGGGAAAGAGAACACTGAAGCTTTCTTT. This gives the protein CSAREGKENTEAFF.